This entry describes one T cell receptor beta chain. This specimen comes from a study of blood T cell repertoires in COVID-19. Libraries were prepared by immunoSEQ multiplex PCR; TCRdb keeps only in-frame clonotypes and omits some of them. The table has approximately 110,000 clones, approximately 85% seen once; the top ten hold about 5%. Germline CDR1 MNHEY, CDR2 SMNVEV (reference sequence). J lost 5 bases, V lost 8 bases, and 7 bases had no gene match. This CDR3 has 13 amino acids. Sample: peripheral blood. The clonotype was recovered from a human donor in a cohort sampled during active COVID-19. The V gene is TRBV27, the J gene TRBJ2-7; 9 bases agree with TRBD1. For the CDR3, the DNA is TGTGCCAGCGGGGGGACAGGGTTCCACGAGCAGTACTTC. Protein: CASGGTGFHEQYF.